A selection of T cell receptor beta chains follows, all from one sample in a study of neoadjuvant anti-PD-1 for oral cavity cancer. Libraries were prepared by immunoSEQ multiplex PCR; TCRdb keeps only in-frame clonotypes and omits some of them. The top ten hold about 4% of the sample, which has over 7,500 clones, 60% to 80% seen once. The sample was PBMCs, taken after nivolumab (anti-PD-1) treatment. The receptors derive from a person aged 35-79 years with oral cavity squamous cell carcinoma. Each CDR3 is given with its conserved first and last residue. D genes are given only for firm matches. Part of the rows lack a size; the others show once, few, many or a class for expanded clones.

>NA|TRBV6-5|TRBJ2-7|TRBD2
CASSYQRGYEQYF
TGTGCCAGCAGTTACCAGCGGGGGTACGAGCAGTACTTC
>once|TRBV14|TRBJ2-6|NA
CASSLGANVLTF
TGTGCCAGCAGCCTCGGGGCCAACGTCCTGACTTTC
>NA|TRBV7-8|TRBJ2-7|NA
CASSSGRKNEQYF
TGTGCCAGCAGCTCTGGGCGGAAGAACGAGCAGTACTTC
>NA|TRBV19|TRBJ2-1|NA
CASSISKGNEQFF
TGTGCCAGTAGTATATCGAAGGGGAATGAGCAGTTCTTC
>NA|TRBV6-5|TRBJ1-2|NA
CASRTNRDNYGYTF
TGTGCCAGCAGGACGAACAGGGATAACTATGGCTACACCTTC
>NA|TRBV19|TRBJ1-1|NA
CASSMFTNTEAFF
TGTGCCAGTAGTATGTTTACTAACACTGAAGCTTTCTTT
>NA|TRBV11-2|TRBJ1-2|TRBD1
CASSSLTGANYGYTF
TGTGCCAGCAGCTCACTGACAGGGGCCAACTATGGCTACACCTTC
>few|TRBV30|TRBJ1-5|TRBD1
CAWRRTGVTQPQHF
TGTGCCTGGAGGCGGACAGGGGTCACTCAGCCCCAGCATTTT
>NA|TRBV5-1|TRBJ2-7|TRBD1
CASSSGQGTTYEQYF
TGCGCCAGCAGCTCCGGACAGGGGACAACCTACGAGCAGTACTTC
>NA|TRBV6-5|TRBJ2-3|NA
CASSYGGYEGDTQYF
TGTGCCAGCAGTTACGGGGGCTACGAGGGAGATACGCAGTATTTT
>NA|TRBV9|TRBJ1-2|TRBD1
CASSVGDSYNYGYTF
TGTGCCAGCAGCGTCGGGGACAGTTATAACTATGGCTACACCTTC
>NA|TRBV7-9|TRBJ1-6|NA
CASSLQGGYNSPLHF
TGTGCCAGCAGCTTACAGGGAGGCTATAATTCACCCCTCCACTTT
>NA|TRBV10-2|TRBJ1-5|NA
CASRENSNQPQHF
TGCGCCAGCAGAGAAAATAGCAATCAGCCCCAGCATTTT
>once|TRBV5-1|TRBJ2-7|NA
CASSLSGTSSYEQYF
TGCGCCAGCAGCTTGTCGGGCACCAGCTCCTACGAGCAGTACTTC
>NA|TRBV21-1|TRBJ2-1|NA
CASSKKLAFRNEQFF
TGTGCCAGCAGCAAAAAACTAGCGTTTCGCAATGAGCAGTTCTTC
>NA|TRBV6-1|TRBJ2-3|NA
CASRNIQGLEDTQYF
TGTGCCAGCAGGAACATACAGGGTCTGGAGGATACGCAGTATTTT
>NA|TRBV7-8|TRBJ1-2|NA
CASSNQGLKDYGYTF
TGTGCCAGCAGCAACCAAGGGTTAAAGGACTATGGCTACACCTTC
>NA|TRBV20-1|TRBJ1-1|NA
CSAREGEAFF
TGCAGTGCTAGAGAGGGGGAAGCTTTCTTT
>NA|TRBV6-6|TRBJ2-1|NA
CASSYKIESNEQFF
TGTGCCAGCAGTTACAAGATAGAATCTAATGAGCAGTTCTTC
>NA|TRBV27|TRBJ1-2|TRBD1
CASSPRTGMSYGYTF
TGTGCCAGCAGTCCTCGGACAGGAATGAGCTATGGCTACACCTTC
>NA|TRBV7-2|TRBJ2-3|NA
CASSLVGSTDTQYF
TGTGCCAGCAGCTTAGTTGGAAGCACAGATACGCAGTATTTT
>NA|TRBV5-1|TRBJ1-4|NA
CASSSRPNEKLFF
TGCGCCAGCAGCTCGAGGCCGAATGAAAAACTGTTTTTT
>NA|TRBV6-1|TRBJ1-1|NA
CASSEAPVGQGEAFF
TGTGCCAGCAGTGAAGCTCCGGTCGGGCAGGGCGAAGCTTTCTTT
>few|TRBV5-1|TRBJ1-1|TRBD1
CASSLETGGWTEAFF
TGCGCCAGCAGCTTGGAGACAGGGGGGTGGACTGAAGCTTTCTTT
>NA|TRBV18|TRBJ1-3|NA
CASSPRDFNTIYF
TGTGCCAGCTCACCCCGGGACTTCAACACCATATATTTT
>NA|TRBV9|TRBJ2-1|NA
CASSALGVPNEQFF
TGTGCCAGCAGCGCCCTGGGAGTCCCCAATGAGCAGTTCTTC
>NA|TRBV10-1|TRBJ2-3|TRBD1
CASSGLDREIDTQYF
TGCGCCAGCAGCGGACTCGACAGGGAGATCGATACGCAGTATTTT
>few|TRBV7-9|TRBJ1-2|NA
CASNPNRVPYGYTF
TGTGCCAGCAACCCTAACCGGGTTCCCTATGGCTACACCTTC
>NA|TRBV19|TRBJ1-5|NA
CASSAHRVLPYRYPQHF
TGTGCCAGTAGTGCGCACAGGGTCCTCCCCTATCGATATCCCCAGCATTTT
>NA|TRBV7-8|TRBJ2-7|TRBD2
CASSLAETGGPYEQYF
TGTGCCAGCAGCTTAGCGGAAACGGGAGGGCCCTACGAGCAGTACTTC
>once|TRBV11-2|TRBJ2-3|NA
CASSLESGRGTQYF
TGTGCCAGCAGCTTAGAAAGCGGTCGGGGTACGCAGTATTTT
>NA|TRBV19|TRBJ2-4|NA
CASSITFGGLAKNIQYF
TGTGCCAGTAGTATAACGTTCGGCGGACTAGCCAAAAACATTCAGTACTTC
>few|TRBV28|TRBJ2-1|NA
CASSYGEQFF
TGTGCCAGCAGTTACGGTGAGCAGTTCTTC
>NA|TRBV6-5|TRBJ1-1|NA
CASSYTRSTEAFF
TGTGCCAGCAGTTATACTCGATCCACTGAAGCTTTCTTT
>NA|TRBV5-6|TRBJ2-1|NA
CASSPGDNEQFF
TGTGCCAGCAGTCCCGGGGACAATGAGCAGTTCTTC
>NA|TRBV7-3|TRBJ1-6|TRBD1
CASSLAGGGNSPLHF
TGTGCCAGCAGCTTAGCAGGGGGTGGTAATTCACCCCTCCACTTT
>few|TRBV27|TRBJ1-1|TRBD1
CASSRQGLNTEAFF
TGTGCCAGCAGTAGACAGGGACTGAACACTGAAGCTTTCTTT
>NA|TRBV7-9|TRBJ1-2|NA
CASRMEINYGYTF
TGTGCCAGCAGGATGGAGATTAACTATGGCTACACCTTC
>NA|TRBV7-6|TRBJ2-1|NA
CASSLQSPGSYNEQFF
TGTGCCAGCAGCTTACAGAGTCCAGGCTCCTACAATGAGCAGTTCTTC
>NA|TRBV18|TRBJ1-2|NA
CASSREGGGYGYTF
TGTGCCAGCTCACGTGAGGGGGGCGGCTATGGCTACACCTTC
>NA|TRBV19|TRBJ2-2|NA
CASSPGDTLTGELFF
TGTGCCAGTAGTCCCGGGGACACTCTCACCGGGGAGCTGTTTTTT
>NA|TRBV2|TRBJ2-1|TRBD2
CASSRLAVSSYNEQFF
TGTGCCAGCAGTCGACTAGCCGTCAGCTCCTACAATGAGCAGTTCTTC
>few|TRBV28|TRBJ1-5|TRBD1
CASSTGVQPQHF
TGTGCCAGCAGTACAGGGGTTCAGCCCCAGCATTTT
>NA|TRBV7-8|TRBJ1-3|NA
CASSAGLFSHSGNTIYF
TGTGCCAGCAGCGCGGGCCTATTCAGCCACTCTGGAAACACCATATATTTT
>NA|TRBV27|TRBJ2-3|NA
CASSTRRRGDTQYF
TGTGCCAGCAGTACTAGACGGAGGGGAGATACGCAGTATTTT
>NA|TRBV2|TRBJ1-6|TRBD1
CASFSTGANSPLHF
TGTGCCAGCTTCTCTACAGGGGCTAATTCACCCCTCCACTTT
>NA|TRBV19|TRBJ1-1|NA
CASRDLYEKGKNTEAFF
TGTGCCAGTAGGGATCTATACGAGAAGGGAAAGAACACTGAAGCTTTCTTT
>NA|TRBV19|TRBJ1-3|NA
CASSIEISSGNTIYF
TGTGCCAGTAGTATAGAGATCAGCTCTGGAAACACCATATATTTT
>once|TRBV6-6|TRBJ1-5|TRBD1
CASRLDRKSNQPQHF
TGTGCCAGCAGGCTGGACAGGAAGAGCAATCAGCCCCAGCATTTT
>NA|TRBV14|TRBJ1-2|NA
CASSPRGLYGYTF
TGTGCCAGCAGCCCCCGGGGCCTTTATGGCTACACCTTC
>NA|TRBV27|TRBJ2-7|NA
CASSLTGRGSDEQYF
TGTGCCAGCAGTTTGACAGGGAGGGGCTCGGACGAGCAGTACTTC
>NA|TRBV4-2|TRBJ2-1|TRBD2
CASSQEGLAGGNEQFF
TGTGCCAGCAGCCAAGAGGGACTAGCGGGAGGGAATGAGCAGTTCTTC
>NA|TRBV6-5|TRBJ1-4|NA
CASSTRRAGEKLFF
TGTGCCAGCAGTACTAGACGAGCCGGTGAAAAACTGTTTTTT
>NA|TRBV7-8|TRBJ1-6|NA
CASSRGVFRNSPLHF
TGTGCCAGCAGTAGGGGTGTTTTCCGGAATTCACCCCTCCACTTT
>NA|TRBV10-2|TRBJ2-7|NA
CASAPQPLGEQYF
TGCGCCAGTGCCCCCCAGCCCCTGGGCGAGCAGTACTTC